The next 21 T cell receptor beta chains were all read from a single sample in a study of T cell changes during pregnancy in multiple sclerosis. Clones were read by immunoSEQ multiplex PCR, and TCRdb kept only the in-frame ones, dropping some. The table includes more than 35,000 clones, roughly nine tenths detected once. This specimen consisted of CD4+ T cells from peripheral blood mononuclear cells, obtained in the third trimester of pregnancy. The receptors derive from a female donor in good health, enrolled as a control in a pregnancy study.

The CDR3 nucleotides read TGTGCCAGCAGTTACAGAGGGCAATCCTACGAGCAGTACTTC. Translated, it gives CASSYRGQSYEQYF. V is TRBV6-5 and J is TRBJ2-5, with D possibly being TRBD2 (5 bases). The assigned J gene may be wrong: the sequence end matches TRBJ2-7 better. The CDR3 extends over 14 amino acids. Germline V CDR1 and CDR2: MNHEY, SVGAGI.

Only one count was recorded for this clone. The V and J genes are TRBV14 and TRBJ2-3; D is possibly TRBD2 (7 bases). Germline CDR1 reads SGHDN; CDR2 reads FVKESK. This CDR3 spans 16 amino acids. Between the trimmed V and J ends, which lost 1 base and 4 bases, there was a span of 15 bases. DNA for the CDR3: TGTGCCAGCAGCCAAGCGAGGGGGGGCCCCGCAGATACGCAGTATTTT. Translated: CASSQARGGPADTQYF.

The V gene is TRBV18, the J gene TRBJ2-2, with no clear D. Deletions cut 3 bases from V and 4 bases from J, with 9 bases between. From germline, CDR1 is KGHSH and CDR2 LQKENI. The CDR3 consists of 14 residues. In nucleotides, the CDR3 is TGTGCCAGCTCACCCCCTGCAGGCACCGGGGAGCTGTTTTTT. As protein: CASSPPAGTGELFF. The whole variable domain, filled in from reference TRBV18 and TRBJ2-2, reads NAGVMQNPRHLVRRRGQEARLRCSPMKGHSHVYWYRQLPEEGLKFMVYLQKENIIDESGMPKERFSAEFPKEGPSILRIQQVVRGDSAAYFCASSPPAGTGELFFGEGSRLTVL.

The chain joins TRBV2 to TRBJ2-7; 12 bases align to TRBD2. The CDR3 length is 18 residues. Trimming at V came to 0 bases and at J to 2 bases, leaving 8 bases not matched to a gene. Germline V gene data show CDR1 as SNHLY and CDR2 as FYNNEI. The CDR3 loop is CASSEATGLAGFTYEQYF. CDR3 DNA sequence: TGTGCCAGCAGTGAAGCGACCGGACTAGCGGGGTTTACCTACGAGCAGTACTTC.

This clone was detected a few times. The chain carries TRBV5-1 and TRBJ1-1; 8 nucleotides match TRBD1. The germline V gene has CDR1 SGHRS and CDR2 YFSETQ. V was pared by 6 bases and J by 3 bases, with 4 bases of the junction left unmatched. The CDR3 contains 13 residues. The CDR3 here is CASTLDRDTEAFF. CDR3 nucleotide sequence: TGCGCCAGCACTCTGGACAGGGACACTGAAGCTTTCTTT.

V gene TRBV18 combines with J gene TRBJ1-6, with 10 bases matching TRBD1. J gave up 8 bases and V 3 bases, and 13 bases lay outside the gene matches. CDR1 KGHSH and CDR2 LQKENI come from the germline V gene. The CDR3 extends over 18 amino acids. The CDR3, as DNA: TGTGCCAGCTCACCCTACATACAACGACAGGGGGCCTATTCACCCCTCCACTTT. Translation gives CASSPYIQRQGAYSPLHF.

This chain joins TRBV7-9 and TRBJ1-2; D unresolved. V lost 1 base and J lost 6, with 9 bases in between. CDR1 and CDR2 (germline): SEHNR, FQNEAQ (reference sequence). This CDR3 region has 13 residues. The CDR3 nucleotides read TGTGCCAGCAGCTTAGTGGAGGGCCATGGCTACACCTTC. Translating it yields CASSLVEGHGYTF.

The CDR3 loop is CASGTRAGEKLFF. In nucleotides, the CDR3 is TGTGCTAGTGGTACGAGGGCAGGTGAAAAACTGTTTTTT. The gene calls are TRBV12-5 and TRBJ1-4; D remains unclear. Germline lookup yields CDR1 LGHNT and CDR2 FRNRAP. The CDR3 length is 13 residues. V lost 5 bases and J lost 7, with 11 bases in between.

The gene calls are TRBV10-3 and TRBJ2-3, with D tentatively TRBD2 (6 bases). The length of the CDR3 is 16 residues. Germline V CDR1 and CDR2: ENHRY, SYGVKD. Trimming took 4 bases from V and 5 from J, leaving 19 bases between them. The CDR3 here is CAISGAGGDARDTQYF. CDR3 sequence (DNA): TGTGCCATCAGTGGAGCGGGCGGGGACGCTCGAGATACGCAGTATTTT.

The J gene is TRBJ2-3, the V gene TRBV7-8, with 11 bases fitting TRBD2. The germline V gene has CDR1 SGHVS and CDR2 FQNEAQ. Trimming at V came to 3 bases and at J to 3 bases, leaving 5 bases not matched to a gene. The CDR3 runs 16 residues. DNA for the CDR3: TGTGCCAGCAGCTTCGGACTAGCGGGTCTTACAGATACGCAGTATTTT. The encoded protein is CASSFGLAGLTDTQYF. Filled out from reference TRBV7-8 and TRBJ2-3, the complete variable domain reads GAGVSQSPRYKVAKRGQDVALRCDPISGHVSLFWYQQALGQGPEFLTYFQNEAQLDKSGLPSDRFFAERPEGSVSTLKIQRTQQEDSAVYLCASSFGLAGLTDTQYFGPGTRLTVL.

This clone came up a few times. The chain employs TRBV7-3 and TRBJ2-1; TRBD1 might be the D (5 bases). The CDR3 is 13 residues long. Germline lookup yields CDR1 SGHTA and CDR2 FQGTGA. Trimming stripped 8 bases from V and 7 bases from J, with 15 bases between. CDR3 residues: CASGVQGINEQFF. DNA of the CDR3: TGTGCCAGCGGGGTTCAGGGCATAAATGAGCAGTTCTTC.

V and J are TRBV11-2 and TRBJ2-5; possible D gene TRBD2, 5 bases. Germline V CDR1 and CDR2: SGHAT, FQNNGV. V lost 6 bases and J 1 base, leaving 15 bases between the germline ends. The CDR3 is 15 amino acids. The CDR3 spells CASRPQLALQETQYF. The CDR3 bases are TGTGCCAGCAGACCGCAGCTAGCACTCCAAGAGACCCAGTACTTC.

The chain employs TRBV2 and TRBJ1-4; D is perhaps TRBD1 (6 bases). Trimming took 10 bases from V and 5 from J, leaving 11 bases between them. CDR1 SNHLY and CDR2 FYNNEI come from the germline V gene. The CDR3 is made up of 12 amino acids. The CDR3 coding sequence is TGTGCCACCCACAGGGCGAATGAAAAACTGTTTTTT. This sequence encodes CATHRANEKLFF.

The CDR3 DNA sequence: TGTGCCAGCAGCTTAGGGCTCCCTGGGGCGGACACTGAAGCTTTCTTT. It translates to CASSLGLPGADTEAFF. The chain links TRBV7-9 to TRBJ1-1; D is perhaps TRBD1 (5 bases). Between the trimmed V and J ends, which lost 1 base and 3 bases, there was a span of 15 bases. CDR1 is SEHNR and CDR2 is FQNEAQ in the germline V gene (reference sequence). The CDR3 has 16 residues.

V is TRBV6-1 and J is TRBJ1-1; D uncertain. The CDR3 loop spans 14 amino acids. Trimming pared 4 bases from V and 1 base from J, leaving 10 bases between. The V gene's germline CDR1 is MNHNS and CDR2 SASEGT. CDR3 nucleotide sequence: TGTGCCAGCAGTGTTCTCTCCGGGAACACTGAAGCTTTCTTT. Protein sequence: CASSVLSGNTEAFF.

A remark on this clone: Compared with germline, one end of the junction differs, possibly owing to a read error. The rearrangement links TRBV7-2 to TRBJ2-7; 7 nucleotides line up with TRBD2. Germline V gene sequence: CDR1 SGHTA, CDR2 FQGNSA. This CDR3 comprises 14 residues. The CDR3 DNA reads TGTGCCAGCAGCTTCGCGCGTGGGGACTACCAGCAGTACTTC. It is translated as CASSFARGDYQQYF.

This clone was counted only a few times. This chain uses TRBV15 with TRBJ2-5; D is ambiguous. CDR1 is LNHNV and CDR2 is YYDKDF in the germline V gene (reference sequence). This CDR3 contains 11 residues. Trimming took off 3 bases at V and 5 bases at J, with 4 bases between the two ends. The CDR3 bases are TGTGCCACCAGCAGCAGGGAGACCCAGTACTTC. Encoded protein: CATSSRETQYF.

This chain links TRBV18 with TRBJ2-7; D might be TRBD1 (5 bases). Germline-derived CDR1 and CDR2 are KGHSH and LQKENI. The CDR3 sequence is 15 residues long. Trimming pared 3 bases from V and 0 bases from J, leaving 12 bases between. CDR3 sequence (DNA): TGTGCCAGCTCACCGGGAACCGACAGCTCCTACGAGCAGTACTTC. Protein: CASSPGTDSSYEQYF.

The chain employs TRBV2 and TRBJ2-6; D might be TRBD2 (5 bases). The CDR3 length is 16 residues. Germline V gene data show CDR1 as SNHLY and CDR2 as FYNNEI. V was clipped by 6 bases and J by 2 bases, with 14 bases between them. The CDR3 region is CASRSARAAGANVLTF. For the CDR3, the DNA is TGTGCCAGCAGGTCGGCGCGGGCTGCTGGGGCCAACGTCCTGACTTTC.

CDR3 sequence: CASQTPYSNQPQHF. The CDR3 nucleotides read TGTGCCAGCCAGACTCCATATAGCAATCAGCCCCAGCATTTT. The V and J genes are TRBV28 and TRBJ1-5; no reliable D call. This CDR3 is 14 amino acids long. The V gene lost 8 bases and the J gene lost 0 bases, with 11 bases spanning the gap. Germline CDR1 reads MDHEN; CDR2 reads SYDVKM.

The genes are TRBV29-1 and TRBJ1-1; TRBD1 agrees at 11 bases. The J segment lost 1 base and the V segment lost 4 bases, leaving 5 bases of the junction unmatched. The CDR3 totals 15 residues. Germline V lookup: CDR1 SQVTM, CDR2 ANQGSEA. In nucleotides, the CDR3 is TGCAGCGTTGCAGGACAGGGGGCGGGGAACACTGAAGCTTTCTTT. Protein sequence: CSVAGQGAGNTEAFF.